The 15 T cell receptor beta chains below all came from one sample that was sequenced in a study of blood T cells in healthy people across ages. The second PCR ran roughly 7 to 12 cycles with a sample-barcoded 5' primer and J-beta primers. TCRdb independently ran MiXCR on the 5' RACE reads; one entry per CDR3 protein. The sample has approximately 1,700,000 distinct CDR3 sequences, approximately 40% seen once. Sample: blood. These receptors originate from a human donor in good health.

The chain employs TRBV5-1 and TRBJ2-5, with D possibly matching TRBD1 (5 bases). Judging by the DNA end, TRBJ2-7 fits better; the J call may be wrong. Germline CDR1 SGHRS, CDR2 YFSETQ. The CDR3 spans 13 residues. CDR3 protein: CASSLPSGNEQYF. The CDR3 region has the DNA TGCGCCAGCAGCCTACCATCAGGGAACGAGCAGTACTTC.

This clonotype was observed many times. In nucleotides, the CDR3 is TGCAGTGCCGGACTAGGCTACAATGAGCAGTTCTTC. This sequence encodes CSAGLGYNEQFF. J is TRBJ2-1 and V is TRBV20-1; 7 nucleotides line up with TRBD2. Unmatched junction bases numbered 2, after V lost 6 bases and J lost 3 bases. Per the germline V gene, CDR1 is DFQATT and CDR2 is SNEGSKA (reference sequence). This CDR3 has 12 amino acids.

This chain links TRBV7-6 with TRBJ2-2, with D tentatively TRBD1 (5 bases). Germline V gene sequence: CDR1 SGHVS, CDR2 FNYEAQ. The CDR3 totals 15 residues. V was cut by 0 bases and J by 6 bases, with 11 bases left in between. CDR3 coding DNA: TGTGCCAGCAGCTTAGCCGGATCGACAGCCGGGGAGCTGTTTTTT. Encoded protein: CASSLAGSTAGELFF.

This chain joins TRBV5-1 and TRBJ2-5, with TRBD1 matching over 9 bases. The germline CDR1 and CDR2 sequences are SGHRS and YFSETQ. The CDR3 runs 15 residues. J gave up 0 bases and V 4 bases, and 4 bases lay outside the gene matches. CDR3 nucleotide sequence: TGCGCCAGCAGCCGACAGGGGGGGTACCAAGAGACCCAGTACTTC. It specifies CASSRQGGYQETQYF.

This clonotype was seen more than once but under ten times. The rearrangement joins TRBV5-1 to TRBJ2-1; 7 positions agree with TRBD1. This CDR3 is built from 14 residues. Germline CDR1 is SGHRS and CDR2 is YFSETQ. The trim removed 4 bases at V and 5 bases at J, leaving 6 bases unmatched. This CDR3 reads CASSRQGDDNEQFF. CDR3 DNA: TGCGCCAGCAGCCGACAGGGTGATGACAATGAGCAGTTCTTC.

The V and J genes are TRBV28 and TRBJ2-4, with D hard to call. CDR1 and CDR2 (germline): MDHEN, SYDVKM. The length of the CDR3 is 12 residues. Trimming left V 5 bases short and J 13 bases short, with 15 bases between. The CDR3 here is CASSAPGVVQYF. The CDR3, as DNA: TGTGCCAGCAGTGCCCCTGGAGTAGTGCAGTACTTC.

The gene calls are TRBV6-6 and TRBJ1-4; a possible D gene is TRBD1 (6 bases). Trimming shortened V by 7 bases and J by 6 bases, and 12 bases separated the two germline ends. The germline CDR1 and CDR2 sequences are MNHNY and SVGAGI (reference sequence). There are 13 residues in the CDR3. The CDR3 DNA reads TGTGCCAGCAAACAGGGAACAGATGAAAAACTGTTTTTT. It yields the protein CASKQGTDEKLFF.

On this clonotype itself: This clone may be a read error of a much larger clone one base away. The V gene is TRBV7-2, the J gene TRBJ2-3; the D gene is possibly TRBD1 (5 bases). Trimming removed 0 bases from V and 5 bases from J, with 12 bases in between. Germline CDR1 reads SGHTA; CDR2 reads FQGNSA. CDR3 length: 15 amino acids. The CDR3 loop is CASSLALRGGDTQYF. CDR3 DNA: TGTGCCAGCAGCTTAGCGTTAAGGGGCGGAGATACGCAGTATTTT.

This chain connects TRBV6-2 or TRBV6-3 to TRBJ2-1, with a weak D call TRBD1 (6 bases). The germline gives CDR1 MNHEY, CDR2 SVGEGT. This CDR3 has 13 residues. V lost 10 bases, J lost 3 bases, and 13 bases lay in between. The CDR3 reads CATTRGGYNEQFF. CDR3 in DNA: TGTGCCACCACCAGGGGTGGCTACAATGAGCAGTTCTTC.

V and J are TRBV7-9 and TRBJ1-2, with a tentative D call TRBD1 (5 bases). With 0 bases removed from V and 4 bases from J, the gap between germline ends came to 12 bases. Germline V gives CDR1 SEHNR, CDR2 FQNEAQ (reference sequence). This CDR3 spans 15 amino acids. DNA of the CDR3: TGTGCCAGCAGCTTAGCAAGTAGGGGTTCCTATGGCTACACCTTC. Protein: CASSLASRGSYGYTF.

CDR3 in amino acids: CASSSRGAPTDTQYF. The CDR3, as DNA: TGTGCCAGCAGCTCCCGGGGGGCTCCTACAGATACGCAGTATTTT. This chain links TRBV7-2 with TRBJ2-3; possible D gene TRBD2, 7 bases. CDR1 is SGHTA and CDR2 is FQGNSA in the germline V gene. CDR3 size: 15 residues. Trimming removed 4 bases from V and 3 bases from J, with 14 bases in between. The variable domain in full, completed from reference TRBV7-2 and TRBJ2-3, reads GAGVSQSPSNKVTEKGKDVELRCDPISGHTALYWYRQSLGQGLEFLIYFQGNSAPDKSGLPSDRFSAERTGGSVSTLTIQRTQQEDSAVYLCASSSRGAPTDTQYFGPGTRLTVL.

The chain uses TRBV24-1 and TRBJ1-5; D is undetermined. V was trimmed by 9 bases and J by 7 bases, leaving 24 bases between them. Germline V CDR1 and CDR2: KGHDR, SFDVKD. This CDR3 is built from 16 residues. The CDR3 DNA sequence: TGTGCCACCCCCGATAGAGAGGGTGGGGATTGGCAGCCCCAGCATTTT. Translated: CATPDREGGDWQPQHF.

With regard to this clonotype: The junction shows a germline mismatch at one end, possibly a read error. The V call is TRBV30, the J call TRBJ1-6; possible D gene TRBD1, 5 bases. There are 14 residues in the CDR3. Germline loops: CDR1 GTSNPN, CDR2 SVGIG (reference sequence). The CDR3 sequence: CAWGNQGVNSPRHF. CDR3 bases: TGTGCCTGGGGGAATCAGGGTGTGAATTCACCCCGCCACTTT.

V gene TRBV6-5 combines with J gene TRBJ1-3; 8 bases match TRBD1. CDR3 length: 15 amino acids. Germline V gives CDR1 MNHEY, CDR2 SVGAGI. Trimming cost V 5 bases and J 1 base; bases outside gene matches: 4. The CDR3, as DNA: TGTGCCAGCAGTCGACAGGGGCAGTCTGGAAACACCATATATTTT. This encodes CASSRQGQSGNTIYF.

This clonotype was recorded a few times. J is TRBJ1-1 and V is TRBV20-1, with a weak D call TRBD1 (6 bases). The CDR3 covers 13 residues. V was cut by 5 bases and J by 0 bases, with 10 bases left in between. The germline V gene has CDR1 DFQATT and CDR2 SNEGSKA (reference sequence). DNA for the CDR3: TGCAGTGCTCACAGGGCGCTGAACACTGAAGCTTTCTTT. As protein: CSAHRALNTEAFF.